This passage covers 8 T cell receptor beta chains from one sample sequenced in a study of long-term antiretroviral therapy in people with HIV. The authors ran the immunoSEQ assay, v3.0, at survey level. Assay used: immunoSEQ multiplex PCR; TCRdb lists only in-frame clones, some missing. The repertoire holds 15,000 to 20,000 clones, with about 81% as singletons. The material was unsorted PBMCs, obtained 0.3 years before starting antiretroviral therapy. The receptors shown here come from a man aged 50 to 60 with HIV.

The chain links TRBV5-4 to TRBJ2-6; TRBD2 aligns across 7 bases. CDR3 length equals 15 residues. Germline V gene lookup returns CDR1 SGHNT and CDR2 YYREEE (reference sequence). Germline trimming cut 4 bases from V and 1 base from J; bases unmatched to any gene: 2. DNA for the CDR3: TGTGCCAGCAGCCTCGGGGGGTCTGGGGCCAACGTCCTGACTTTC. Its translation is CASSLGGSGANVLTF.

This chain joins TRBV4-1 and TRBJ1-2; TRBD1 agrees at 10 bases. V was clipped by 4 bases and J by 8 bases; unmatched bases: 4. The germline V gene has CDR1 MGHRA and CDR2 YSYEKL. The CDR3 has 13 amino acids. The CDR3 nucleotides are TGCGCCAGCAGCCGGGACAGGGGCTCGGGCTACACCTTC. Encoded protein: CASSRDRGSGYTF.

This clone has more than one count but fewer than ten. The chain uses TRBV9 and TRBJ1-1; D remains unclear. The ends were cut back, 4 bases at V and 0 bases at J, with 10 bases in the middle. Germline V gene data show CDR1 as SGDLS and CDR2 as YYNGEE. The CDR3 spans 14 residues. The CDR3 DNA is TGTGCCAGCAGCTTCGGTCCTCTGAACACTGAAGCTTTCTTT. Amino acid sequence: CASSFGPLNTEAFF.

This chain uses TRBV25-1 with TRBJ1-4, with 8 bases matching TRBD1. The length of the CDR3 is 14 residues. V shed 3 bases and J 8 bases; nucleotides not matched to a gene: 5. Germline V lookup: CDR1 MGHDK, CDR2 SYGVNS. For the CDR3, the DNA is TGTGCCAGCAGTGACCGGGCAGGGGGCGAAAAACTGTTTTTT. This sequence encodes CASSDRAGGEKLFF.

V is TRBV15 and J is TRBJ1-6; D perhaps matches TRBD1 (5 bases). CDR1 is LNHNV and CDR2 is YYDKDF in the germline V gene (reference sequence). Trimming removed 3 bases from V and 10 bases from J, with 19 bases in between. The CDR3 runs 16 residues. The CDR3 reads CATSRGTGSAGSPLHF. CDR3 nucleotide sequence: TGTGCCACCAGCAGGGGGACGGGTTCTGCGGGGTCACCCCTCCACTTT.

The CDR3 DNA reads as TGCGCCAGCAGCCAAGATATCGGCAGGGGGTCGTACGAGCAGTACTTC. Protein product: CASSQDIGRGSYEQYF. This chain links TRBV4-3 with TRBJ2-7, with TRBD1 identical over 7 bases. Germline CDR1 is LGHNA and CDR2 is YSLEER. J gave up 4 bases and V 0 bases, and 9 bases lay outside the gene matches. The CDR3 spans 16 residues.

The genes are TRBV28 and TRBJ1-1; TRBD1 matches 7 bases. Per the germline V gene, CDR1 is MDHEN and CDR2 is SYDVKM. The length of the CDR3 is 13 residues. V shed 2 bases and J 4 bases; nucleotides not matched to a gene: 1. The CDR3, as DNA: TGTGCCAGCAGTTTACAGGGGGGCACTGAAGCTTTCTTT. This sequence encodes CASSLQGGTEAFF.

The rearrangement links TRBV10-2 to TRBJ1-4; D is perhaps TRBD1 (6 bases). The V end lost 2 bases, the J end lost 5 bases, and 18 bases lay between the germline ends. The germline V gene encodes CDR1 WSHSY and CDR2 SAAADI. The CDR3 has 17 residues. DNA for the CDR3: TGCGCCAGCAGTGAGCCGAGGGGCGGGACACCCAATGAAAAACTGTTTTTT. As protein: CASSEPRGGTPNEKLFF.